This TCR beta chain stems from a study of Ad26.COV2.S vaccination and SARS-CoV-2 variants. Study-level points and caveats: Vaccine recipients surpassed placebo recipients in spike-specific TCR breadth.

Assay used: immunoSEQ multiplex PCR; TCRdb lists only in-frame clones, some missing. The sample has about 350,000 clones, 85% seen once. Regarding treatment: around 19 received Ad26.COV2.S at low or high dose, single or two shots; 5 received placebo; per-sample allocation not given. At day 63 after the first vaccine or placebo injection, samples were drawn. Trimming took off 4 bases at V and 0 bases at J, with 8 bases between the two ends. The CDR3 is made up of 13 amino acids. The germline gives CDR1 SGHRS, CDR2 YFSETQ. Note on this clone: Its specificity is unknown.

This receptor was identified in a person between 18 and 59 years old who received the Ad26.COV2.S COVID-19 vaccine or a placebo. The chain links TRBV5-1 to TRBJ2-7; the D gene is possibly TRBD1 (6 bases). The material was peripheral blood, obtained in a trial of Ad26.COV2.S vaccine versus placebo. The CDR3 loop reads CASSRDISYEQYF. In DNA, the CDR3 is TGCGCCAGCAGCCGGGACATCTCCTACGAGCAGTACTTC.